This T cell receptor (beta chain) derives from a study of Ad26.COV2.S vaccination and SARS-CoV-2 variants. The sample's treatment: some 19 received Ad26.COV2.S at low or high dose, single or two shots; about 5 received placebo; per-sample allocation not given. At day 63 after the first vaccine or placebo injection, samples were drawn. An adult aged 18-55 years in Boston served as the donor. An Ad26 vector that expressed Wuhan-strain SARS-CoV-2 spike constituted the vaccine. Overall study findings and caveats: Reportedly, spike-specific CD8+ and CD4+ T cell responses achieved substantial breadth once vaccination had taken place. People who got the vaccine or the placebo had similar non-spike TCR breadth.

Trimming shortened V by 5 bases and J by 0 bases, and 10 bases separated the two germline ends. Germline CDR1 SGHRS, CDR2 YFSETQ. The CDR3 contains 14 residues. Only one count was recorded for this clone. Its antigen is unknown. This table comes from immunoSEQ multiplex PCR, and its TCRdb copy is limited to in-frame clones, with some not included. Among approximately 420,000 clones listed, 70% to 90% were seen once. The sequences come from peripheral blood, collected in a trial of Ad26.COV2.S vaccine versus placebo. This sequence was found in a person between 18 and 65 years old who received the Ad26.COV2.S COVID-19 vaccine or a placebo. The rearrangement joins TRBV5-1 to TRBJ2-3; D is ambiguous. This CDR3 reads CASSPSFSTDTQYF. CDR3 nucleotides: TGCGCCAGCAGTCCCTCTTTTAGCACAGATACGCAGTATTTT. Variable domain in full (rest from reference TRBV5-1 and TRBJ2-3): KAGVTQTPRYLIKTRGQQVTLSCSPISGHRSVSWYQQTPGQGLQFLFEYFSETQRNKGNFPGRFSGRQFSNSRSEMNVSTLELGDSALYLCASSPSFSTDTQYFGPGTRLTVL.